This TCR beta chain was documented in a study of cytomegalovirus exposure and HLA in healthy donors. Trimming at V came to 4 bases and at J to 4 bases, leaving 6 bases not matched to a gene. This CDR3 spans 15 amino acids. Germline CDR1 and CDR2: MNHNY and SVGAGI (reference sequence). Assay used: immunoSEQ multiplex PCR; TCRdb lists only in-frame clones, some missing. The sample carries 150,000 to 200,000 clones, around 84% recorded once. The sequenced sample consisted of PBMCs. V gene TRBV6-6 combines with J gene TRBJ2-1, with 8 bases that match TRBD2. The origin of this receptor is a man younger than 30 in good health and CMV-seropositive. The CDR3 spells CASSSLREVYNEQFF. CDR3 nucleotides: TGTGCCAGCAGTTCTTTGCGGGAGGTGTACAATGAGCAGTTCTTC.